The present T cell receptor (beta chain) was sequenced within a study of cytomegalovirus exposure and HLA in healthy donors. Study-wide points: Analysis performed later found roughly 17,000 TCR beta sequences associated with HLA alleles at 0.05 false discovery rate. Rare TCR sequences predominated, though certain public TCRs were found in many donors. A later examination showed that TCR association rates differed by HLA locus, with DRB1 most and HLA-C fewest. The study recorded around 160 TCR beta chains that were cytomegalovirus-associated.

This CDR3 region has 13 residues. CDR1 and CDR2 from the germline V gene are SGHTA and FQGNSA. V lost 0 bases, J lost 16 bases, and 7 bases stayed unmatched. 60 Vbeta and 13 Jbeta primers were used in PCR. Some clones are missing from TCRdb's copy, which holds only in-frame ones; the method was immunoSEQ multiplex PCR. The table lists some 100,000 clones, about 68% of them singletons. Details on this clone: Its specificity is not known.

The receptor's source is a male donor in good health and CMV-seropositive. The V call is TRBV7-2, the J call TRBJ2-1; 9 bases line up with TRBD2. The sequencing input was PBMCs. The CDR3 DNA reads TGTGCCAGCAGCTTAGCGGGGGGGACTAGCCTTTTCTTC. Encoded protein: CASSLAGGTSLFF. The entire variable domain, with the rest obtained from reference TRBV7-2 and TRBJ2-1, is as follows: GAGVSQSPSNKVTEKGKDVELRCDPISGHTALYWYRQSLGQGLEFLIYFQGNSAPDKSGLPSDRFSAERTGGSVSTLTIQRTQQEDSAVYLCASSLAGGTSLFFGPGTRLTVL.